One T cell receptor beta chain is described in this entry. Its antigen remains unidentified. Other DNA sequences in the sample encode the same CDR3. The source of the sample is a study of neoadjuvant nivolumab and ipilimumab in lung cancer. Notes on the study in general: Only two of four nivolumab-treated tumors gained richness and clonality by surgery. Higher pretherapy blood TCR richness went with higher resected-tumor richness. Resected tumors had greater TCR richness and clonality than uninvolved lung.

The CDR3 extends over 14 amino acids. CDR1 and CDR2 from the germline V gene are MDHEN and SYDVKM. V was trimmed by 3 bases and J by 4 bases, leaving 10 bases between them. The table came from immunoSEQ multiplex PCR; TCRdb's copy has only in-frame clones and leaves some out. The repertoire holds about 6,800 clones, around 85% seen once, with approximately 6.8% in the top ten. The clonotype originates from an adult with non-small cell lung cancer. Source: tumor tissue, taken after neoadjuvant nivolumab, alone or with ipilimumab, at or shortly before surgery. The rearrangement links TRBV28 to TRBJ1-5; tentatively, D is TRBD1 (5 bases). The CDR3 nucleotides are TGTGCCAGCAGTTTCCCCGGGGGAAATCAGCCCCAGCATTTT. It yields the protein CASSFPGGNQPQHF.